Sequencing of this T cell receptor beta chain was carried out in a study of blood T cell repertoires in COVID-19. Study at large: The cDNA or gDNA used as material had been derived from T cells, B-cell-depleted T cells, or PBMCs.

The length of the CDR3 is 13 residues. The V end was cut by 0 bases, the J end by 5 bases, with 5 bases between. Germline V gives CDR1 LGHDT, CDR2 YNNKEL (reference sequence). TCRdb keeps only in-frame clones here, not all; method: immunoSEQ multiplex PCR. The sample carries around 190,000 clones, roughly 84% recorded once. The specimen sequenced was PBMCs or T cells enriched from blood (not recorded which). The chain links TRBV3-1 (or the pseudogene TRBV3-2) to TRBJ1-5; no clear D gene. The origin of this receptor is a woman in her twenties or thirties who had been exposed to COVID-19. The CDR3 protein is CASSQERDQPQHF. The CDR3 nucleotides read TGTGCCAGCAGCCAAGAGAGAGATCAGCCCCAGCATTTT.